The rows below give T cell receptor beta chains drawn from one sample of a study of blood T cells in healthy people across ages. Using its own MiXCR run on the 5' RACE reads, TCRdb lists one record per CDR3 protein. Of 910,000 or so distinct CDR3 sequences in the sample, about 51% were seen once. Specimen: blood. Source of these receptors: a woman between 55 and 75 years old in good health. Both conserved end residues are part of each CDR3. The order of the fields is clone size, D gene, V gene, J gene, CDR3 length, CDR3 protein, CDR3 DNA. D genes are given only for firm matches. The size of a clone is reported for some rows only, either as once, few or many, or as a class for expanded clones.

size: -
D: -
V: TRBV20-1
J: TRBJ2-1
length: 15
CDR3: CSAEEHRSRGYEQFF
DNA: TGCAGTGCTGAAGAGCATCGGTCCAGGGGTTATGAGCAGTTCTTC

size: -
D: TRBD1
V: TRBV29-1
J: TRBJ1-2
length: 12
CDR3: CSVGQTIYGYTF
DNA: TGCAGCGTGGGACAGACTATCTATGGCTACACCTTC

size: few
D: -
V: TRBV29-1
J: TRBJ1-2
length: 15
CDR3: CSVLSAGRHPYGYTF
DNA: TGCAGCGTTCTCTCGGCAGGGCGTCACCCCTATGGCTACACCTTC

size: few
D: -
V: TRBV20-1
J: TRBJ2-5
length: 12
CDR3: CSAKGAGETQYF
DNA: TGCAGTGCCAAGGGAGCAGGGGAGACCCAGTACTTC

size: -
D: -
V: TRBV12-3/TRBV12-4
J: TRBJ1-5
length: 14
CDR3: CASSFGASNQPQHF
DNA: TGTGCCAGCAGTTTCGGGGCGAGCAATCAGCCCCAGCATTTT

size: -
D: -
V: TRBV4-2
J: TRBJ2-4
length: 18
CDR3: CANSQDRSNQIAKNIQYF
DNA: TGTGCCAACAGCCAAGATCGGTCGAACCAGATAGCCAAAAACATTCAGTACTTC

size: -
D: -
V: TRBV20-1
J: TRBJ1-5
length: 12
CDR3: CSAGLGNQPQHF
DNA: TGCAGTGCGGGATTGGGCAATCAGCCCCAGCATTTT

size: -
D: TRBD2
V: TRBV10-2
J: TRBJ2-3
length: 14
CDR3: CASRRAGSTDTQYF
DNA: TGCGCCAGCAGGCGAGCGGGGAGCACAGATACGCAGTATTTT

size: many
D: -
V: TRBV5-1
J: TRBJ2-5
length: 14
CDR3: CASSLDSGEVTQYF
DNA: TGCGCCAGCAGCTTGGACTCAGGGGAGGTGACCCAGTACTTC

size: -
D: TRBD1
V: TRBV28
J: TRBJ2-3
length: 15
CDR3: CASSYLTGGTDTQYF
DNA: TGTGCCAGCAGCTACCTGACAGGGGGCACAGATACGCAGTATTTT